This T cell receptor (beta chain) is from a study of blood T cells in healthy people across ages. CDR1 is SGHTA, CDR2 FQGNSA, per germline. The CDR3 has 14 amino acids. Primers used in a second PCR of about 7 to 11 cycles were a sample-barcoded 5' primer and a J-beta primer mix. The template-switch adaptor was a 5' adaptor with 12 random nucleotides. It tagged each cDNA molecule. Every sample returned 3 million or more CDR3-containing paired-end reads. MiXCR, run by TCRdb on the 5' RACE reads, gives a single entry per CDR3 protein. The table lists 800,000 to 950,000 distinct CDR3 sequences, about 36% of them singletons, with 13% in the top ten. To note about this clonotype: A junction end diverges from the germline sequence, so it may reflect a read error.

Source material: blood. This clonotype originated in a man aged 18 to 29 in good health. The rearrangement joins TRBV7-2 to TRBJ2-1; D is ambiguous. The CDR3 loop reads CASGLAGSYNEQFF. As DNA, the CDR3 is TGTGCCAGCGGCTTAGCCGGCAGCTACAATGAGCAGTTCTTC.